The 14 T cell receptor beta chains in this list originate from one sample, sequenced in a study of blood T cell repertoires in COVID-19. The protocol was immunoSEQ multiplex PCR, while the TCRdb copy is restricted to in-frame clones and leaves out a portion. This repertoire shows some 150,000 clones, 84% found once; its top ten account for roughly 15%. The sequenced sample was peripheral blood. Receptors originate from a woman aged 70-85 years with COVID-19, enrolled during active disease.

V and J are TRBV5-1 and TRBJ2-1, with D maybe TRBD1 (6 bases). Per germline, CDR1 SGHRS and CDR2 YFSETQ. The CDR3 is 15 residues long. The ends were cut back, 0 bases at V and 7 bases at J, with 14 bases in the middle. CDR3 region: CASSLEGGPRNEQFF. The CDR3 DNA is TGCGCCAGCAGCTTGGAAGGGGGACCTCGGAATGAGCAGTTCTTC.

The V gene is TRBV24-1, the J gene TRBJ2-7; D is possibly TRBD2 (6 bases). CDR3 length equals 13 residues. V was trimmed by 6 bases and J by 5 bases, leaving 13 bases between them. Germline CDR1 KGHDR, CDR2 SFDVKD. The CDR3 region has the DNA TGTGCCACCAGTAAAGAGCGGGTGGACGAGCAGTACGTC. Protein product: CATSKERVDEQYV.

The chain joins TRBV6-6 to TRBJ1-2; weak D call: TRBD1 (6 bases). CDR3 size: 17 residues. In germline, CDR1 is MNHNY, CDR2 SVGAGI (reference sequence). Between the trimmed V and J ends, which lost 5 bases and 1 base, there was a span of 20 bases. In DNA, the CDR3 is TGTGCCAGCAGTCCGGACAGACGTAGCGGGATTAACTATGGCTACACCTTC. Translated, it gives CASSPDRRSGINYGYTF.

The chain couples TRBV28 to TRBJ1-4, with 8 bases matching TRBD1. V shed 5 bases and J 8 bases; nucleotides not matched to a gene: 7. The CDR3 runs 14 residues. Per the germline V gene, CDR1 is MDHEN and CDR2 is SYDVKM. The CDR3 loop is CASSNTGGGEKLFF. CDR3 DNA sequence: TGTGCCAGCAGTAATACAGGGGGTGGAGAAAAACTGTTTTTT.

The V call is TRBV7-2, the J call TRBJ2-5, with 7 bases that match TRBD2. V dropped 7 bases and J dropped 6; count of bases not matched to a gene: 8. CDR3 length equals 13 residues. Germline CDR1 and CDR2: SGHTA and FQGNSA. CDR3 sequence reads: CASTPGRVQTQYF. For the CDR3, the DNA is TGTGCCAGCACCCCGGGGAGGGTACAGACCCAGTACTTC.

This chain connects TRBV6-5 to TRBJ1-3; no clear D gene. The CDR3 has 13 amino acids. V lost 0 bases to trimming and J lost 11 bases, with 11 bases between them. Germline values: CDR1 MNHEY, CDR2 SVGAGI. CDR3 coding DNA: TGTGCCAGCAGTTACTCTTTGGCGAGCGCCATATATTTT. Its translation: CASSYSLASAIYF.

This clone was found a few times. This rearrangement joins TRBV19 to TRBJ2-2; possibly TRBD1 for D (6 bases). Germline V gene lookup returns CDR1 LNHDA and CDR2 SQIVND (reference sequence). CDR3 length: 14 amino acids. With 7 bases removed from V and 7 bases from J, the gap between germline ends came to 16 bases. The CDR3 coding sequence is TGTGCCAGTATTACAGGGTCGTTCGACGGGGAGCTGTTTTTT. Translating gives CASITGSFDGELFF. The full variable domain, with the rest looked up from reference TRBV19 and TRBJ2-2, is DGGITQSPKYLFRKEGQNVTLSCEQNLNHDAMYWYRQDPGQGLRLIYYSQIVNDFQKGDIAEGYSVSREKKESFPLTVTSAQKNPTAFYLCASITGSFDGELFFGEGSRLTVL.

This chain's CDR3 is CASSLNERNTEAFF. The CDR3 region has the DNA TGTGCCAGCAGCTTAAATGAGAGAAACACTGAAGCTTTCTTT. The chain is built from TRBV5-4 and TRBJ1-1; no definite D call. V was trimmed by 2 bases and J by 2 bases, leaving 10 bases between them. Per germline, CDR1 SGHNT and CDR2 YYREEE (reference sequence). The CDR3 length is 14 residues.

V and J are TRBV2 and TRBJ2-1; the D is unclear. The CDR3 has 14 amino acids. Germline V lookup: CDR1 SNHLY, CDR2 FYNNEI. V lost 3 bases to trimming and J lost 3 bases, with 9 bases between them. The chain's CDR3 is CASSEVVLYNEQFF. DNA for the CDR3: TGTGCCAGCAGTGAGGTAGTTCTCTACAATGAGCAGTTCTTC.

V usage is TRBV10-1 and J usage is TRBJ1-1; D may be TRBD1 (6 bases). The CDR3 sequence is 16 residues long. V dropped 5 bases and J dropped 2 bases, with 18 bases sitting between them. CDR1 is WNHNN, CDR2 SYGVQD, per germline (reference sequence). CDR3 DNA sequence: TGCGCCAGCAGTTGGACAGCTCACTTATCAAACACTGAAGCTTTCTTT. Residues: CASSWTAHLSNTEAFF.

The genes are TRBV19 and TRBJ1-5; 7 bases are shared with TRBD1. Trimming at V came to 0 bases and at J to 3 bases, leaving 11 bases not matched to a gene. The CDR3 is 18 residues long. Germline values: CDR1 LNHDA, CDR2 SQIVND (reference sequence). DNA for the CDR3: TGTGCCAGTAGTATAGACGCGGGACAGATCTACTTCAATCAGCCCCAGCATTTT. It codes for CASSIDAGQIYFNQPQHF. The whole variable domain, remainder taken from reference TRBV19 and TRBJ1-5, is DGGITQSPKYLFRKEGQNVTLSCEQNLNHDAMYWYRQDPGQGLRLIYYSQIVNDFQKGDIAEGYSVSREKKESFPLTVTSAQKNPTAFYLCASSIDAGQIYFNQPQHFGDGTRLSIL.

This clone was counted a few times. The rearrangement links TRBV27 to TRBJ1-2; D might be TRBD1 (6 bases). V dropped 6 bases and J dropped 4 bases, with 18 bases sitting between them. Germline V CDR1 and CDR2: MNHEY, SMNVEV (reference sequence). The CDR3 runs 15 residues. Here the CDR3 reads CASSPTGGLGYGYTF. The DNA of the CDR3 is TGTGCCAGCAGCCCTACGGGGGGGCTCGGCTATGGCTACACCTTC.

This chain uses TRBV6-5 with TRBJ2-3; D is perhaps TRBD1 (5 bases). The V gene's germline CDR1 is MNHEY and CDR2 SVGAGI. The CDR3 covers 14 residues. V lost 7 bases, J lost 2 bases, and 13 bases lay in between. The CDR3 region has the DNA TGTGCCAGCAAGCGACAGCAAACCACAGATACGCAGTATTTT. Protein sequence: CASKRQQTTDTQYF.

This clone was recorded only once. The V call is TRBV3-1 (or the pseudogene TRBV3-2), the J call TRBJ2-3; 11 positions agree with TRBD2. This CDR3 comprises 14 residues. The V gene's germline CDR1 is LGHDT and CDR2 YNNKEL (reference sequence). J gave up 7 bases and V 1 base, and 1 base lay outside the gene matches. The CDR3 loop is CASSQGTSGHTQYF. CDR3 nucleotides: TGTGCCAGCAGCCAAGGGACTAGCGGGCATACGCAGTATTTT.